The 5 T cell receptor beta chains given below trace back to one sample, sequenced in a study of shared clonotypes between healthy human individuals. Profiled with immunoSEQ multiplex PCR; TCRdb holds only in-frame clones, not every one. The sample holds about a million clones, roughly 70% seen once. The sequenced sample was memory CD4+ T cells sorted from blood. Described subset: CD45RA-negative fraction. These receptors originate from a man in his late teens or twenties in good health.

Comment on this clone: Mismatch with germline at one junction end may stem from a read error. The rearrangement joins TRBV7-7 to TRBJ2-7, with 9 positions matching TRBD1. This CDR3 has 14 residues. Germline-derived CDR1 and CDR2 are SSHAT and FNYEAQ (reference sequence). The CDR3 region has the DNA TGTGCTAGCAGCCGCCCGGGACAGGGTTACGAGCAGTACTTC. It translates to CASSRPGQGYEQYF. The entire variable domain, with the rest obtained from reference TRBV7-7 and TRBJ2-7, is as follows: GAGVSQSPRYKVTKRGQDVTLRCDPISSHATLYWYQQALGQGPEFLTYFNYEAQPDKSGLPSDRFSAERPEGSISTLTIQRTEQRDSAMYRCASSRPGQGYEQYFGPGTRLTVT.

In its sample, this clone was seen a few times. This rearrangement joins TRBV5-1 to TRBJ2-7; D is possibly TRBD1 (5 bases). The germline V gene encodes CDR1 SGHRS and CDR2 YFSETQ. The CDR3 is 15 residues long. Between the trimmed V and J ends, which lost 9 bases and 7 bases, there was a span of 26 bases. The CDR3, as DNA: TGCGCCACTTCTCAGGCAGGGTCCTCCGTTGGGGAGCAGTACTTC. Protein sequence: CATSQAGSSVGEQYF.

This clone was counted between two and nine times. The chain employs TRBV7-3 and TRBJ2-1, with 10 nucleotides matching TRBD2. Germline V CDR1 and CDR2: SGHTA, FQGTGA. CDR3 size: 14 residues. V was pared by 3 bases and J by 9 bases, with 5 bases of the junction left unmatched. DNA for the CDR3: TGTGCCAGCAGCTTCCTAGCGGGGGATCGTGAGCAGTTCTTC. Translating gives CASSFLAGDREQFF. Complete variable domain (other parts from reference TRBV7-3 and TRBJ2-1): GAGVSQTPSNKVTEKGKYVELRCDPISGHTALYWYRQSLGQGPEFLIYFQGTGAADDSGLPNDRFFAVRPEGSVSTLKIQRTERGDSAVYLCASSFLAGDREQFFGPGTRLTVL.

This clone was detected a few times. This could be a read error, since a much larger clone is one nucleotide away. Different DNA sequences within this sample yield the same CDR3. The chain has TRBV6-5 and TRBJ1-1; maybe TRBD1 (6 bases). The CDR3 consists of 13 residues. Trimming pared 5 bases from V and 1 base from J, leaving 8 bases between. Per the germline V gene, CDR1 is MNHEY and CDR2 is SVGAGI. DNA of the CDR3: TGTGCCAGCAGTCGGACAGCGAACACTGAAGCTTTCTTT. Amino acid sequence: CASSRTANTEAFF.

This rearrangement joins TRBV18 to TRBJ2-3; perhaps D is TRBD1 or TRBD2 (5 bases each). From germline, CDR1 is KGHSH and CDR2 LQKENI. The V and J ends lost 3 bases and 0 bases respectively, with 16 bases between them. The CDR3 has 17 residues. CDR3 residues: CASSPETGTGSTDTQYF. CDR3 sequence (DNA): TGTGCCAGCTCACCGGAGACCGGGACCGGCAGCACAGATACGCAGTATTTT.